This T cell receptor beta chain emerged from a study of shared clonotypes between healthy human individuals. Whole-study context: Donors, aged 18 to 49, were a couple of women and a few men.

Between the trimmed V and J ends, which lost 7 bases and 0 bases, there was a span of 13 bases. This CDR3 contains 15 residues. The germline gives CDR1 MNHNS, CDR2 SASEGT. Only Caucasian adults living in Nashville, Tennessee served as donors. The assay was immunoSEQ multiplex PCR, and TCRdb's table has in-frame clones only and misses some. The data contain about 480,000 clones, about four fifths of them seen just once; the ten biggest clones take up 10% to 15%. The sample taken for sequencing was PBMCs. This chain connects TRBV6-1 to TRBJ2-1; D ambiguous. This receptor was taken from a woman in her thirties or forties in good health. Some clones in this sample may be carry-over from other donors' samples. The CDR3 nucleotides are TGTGCCAGCATTGTGACCCCAAGCTCCTACAATGAGCAGTTCTTC. This translates into CASIVTPSSYNEQFF.